The 7 T cell receptor beta chains below all came from one sample that was sequenced in a study of shared clonotypes between healthy human individuals. Sequenced by immunoSEQ multiplex PCR; TCRdb stores in-frame clones only, minus some. The top ten hold approximately 0.4% of the sample, which has approximately 1.5 million clones, less than 99% seen once. The specimen was naive CD4+ T cells sorted from blood. Subset meaning: CD45RA+ positively selected. The receptors originated from a man aged 25-45 years in good health.

The chain has TRBV28 and TRBJ2-1; tentatively, D is TRBD2 (5 bases). Germline V lookup: CDR1 MDHEN, CDR2 SYDVKM. The CDR3 consists of 16 residues. V shed 6 bases and J shed 6 bases, with 21 bases lying between them. The CDR3 reads CASREPGGKEGNEQFF. CDR3 bases: TGTGCCAGCAGGGAACCCGGAGGCAAAGAAGGCAATGAGCAGTTCTTC.

The chain couples TRBV7-9 to TRBJ2-1, with 11 nucleotides matching TRBD2. The CDR3 loop spans 16 amino acids. V lost 5 bases, J lost 7 bases, and 10 bases stayed unmatched. Germline values: CDR1 SEHNR, CDR2 FQNEAQ (reference sequence). The CDR3 reads CASSLRSSGRVNEQFF. DNA of the CDR3: TGTGCCAGCAGCCTGCGGAGTAGCGGGAGGGTTAATGAGCAGTTCTTC.

V and J are TRBV5-1 and TRBJ2-1, with TRBD2 as a possible D gene (6 bases). V was trimmed by 4 bases and J by 0 bases, leaving 11 bases between them. Germline lookup yields CDR1 SGHRS and CDR2 YFSETQ. The CDR3 runs to 15 residues. CDR3 nucleotide sequence: TGCGCCAGCAGCCCGGAGGGTAGCTCCTACAATGAGCAGTTCTTC. Translating gives CASSPEGSSYNEQFF.

This sequence joins TRBV10-3 and TRBJ2-3; TRBD2 matches 8 bases. This CDR3 contains 15 residues. CDR1 is ENHRY and CDR2 is SYGVKD in the germline V gene. The V segment lost 4 bases and the J segment 1 base; nucleotides outside the gene matches: 4. The CDR3 DNA follows: TGTGCCATCAGTGTAACTAGCGGCCGCACAGATACGCAGTATTTT. Translating gives CAISVTSGRTDTQYF.

The CDR3 protein is CASSFRASGRTVYNEQFF. The CDR3 nucleotides are TGTGCCAGCAGTTTTCGCGCTAGCGGGAGAACGGTGTACAATGAGCAGTTCTTC. The chain carries TRBV28 and TRBJ2-1, with 10 nucleotides matching TRBD2. The CDR3 has 18 residues. Trimming at V came to 3 bases and at J to 4 bases, leaving 12 bases not matched to a gene. Germline values: CDR1 MDHEN, CDR2 SYDVKM.

This chain connects TRBV9 to TRBJ2-7; 8 bases are a match to TRBD1. The length of the CDR3 is 20 residues. The V gene's germline CDR1 is SGDLS and CDR2 YYNGEE. V trimming: 4 bases; J trimming: 2 bases; junction bases outside the gene matches: 23. The CDR3 DNA follows: TGTGCCAGCAGCCTGGGGGCAGGGGGCGTCCTACCTAGTCTCCCCTACGAGCAGTACTTC. It codes for CASSLGAGGVLPSLPYEQYF.

This sequence joins TRBV5-1 and TRBJ1-3; D is perhaps TRBD1 (6 bases). The CDR3 totals 16 residues. CDR1 is SGHRS and CDR2 is YFSETQ in the germline V gene. V was trimmed by 4 bases and J by 1 base, leaving 15 bases between them. The CDR3 DNA sequence: TGCGCCAGCAGCCCTTACAGGGATCGATCTGGAAACACCATATATTTT. Translated, it gives CASSPYRDRSGNTIYF.